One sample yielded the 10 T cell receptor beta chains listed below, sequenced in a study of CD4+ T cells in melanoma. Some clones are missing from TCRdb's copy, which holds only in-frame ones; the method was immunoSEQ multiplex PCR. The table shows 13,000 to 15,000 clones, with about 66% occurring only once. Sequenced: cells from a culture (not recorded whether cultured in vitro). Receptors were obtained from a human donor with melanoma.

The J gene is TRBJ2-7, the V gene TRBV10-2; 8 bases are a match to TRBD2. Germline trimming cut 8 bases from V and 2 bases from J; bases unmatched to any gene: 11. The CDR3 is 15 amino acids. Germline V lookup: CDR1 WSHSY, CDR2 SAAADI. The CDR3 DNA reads TGCGCCAGCTCCCGGGGAGGAGCGGGGGCCTACGAGCAGTACTTC. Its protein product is CASSRGGAGAYEQYF.

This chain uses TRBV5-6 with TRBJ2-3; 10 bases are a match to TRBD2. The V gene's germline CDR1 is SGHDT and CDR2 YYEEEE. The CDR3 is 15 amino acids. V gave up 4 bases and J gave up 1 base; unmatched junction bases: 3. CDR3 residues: CASSTGLAGTDTQYF. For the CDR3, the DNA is TGTGCCAGCAGCACCGGACTAGCGGGCACAGATACGCAGTATTTT.

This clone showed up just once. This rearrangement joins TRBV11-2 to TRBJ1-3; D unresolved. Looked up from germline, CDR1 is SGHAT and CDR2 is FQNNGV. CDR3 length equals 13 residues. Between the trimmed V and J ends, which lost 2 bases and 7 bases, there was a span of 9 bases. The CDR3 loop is CASSLSGGNTIYF. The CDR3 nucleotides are TGTGCCAGCAGCTTAAGTGGAGGGAACACCATATATTTT.

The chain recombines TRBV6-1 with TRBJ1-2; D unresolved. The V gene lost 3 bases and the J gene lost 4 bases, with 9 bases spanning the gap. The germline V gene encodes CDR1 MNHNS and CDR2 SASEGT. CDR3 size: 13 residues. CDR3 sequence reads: CASSDSGRYGYTF. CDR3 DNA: TGTGCCAGCAGTGATTCGGGCCGCTATGGCTACACCTTC.

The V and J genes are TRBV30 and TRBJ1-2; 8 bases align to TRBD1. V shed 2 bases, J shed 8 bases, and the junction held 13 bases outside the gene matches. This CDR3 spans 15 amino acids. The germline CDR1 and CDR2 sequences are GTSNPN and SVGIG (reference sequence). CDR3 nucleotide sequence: TGTGCCTGGAGTCCCGTGCCAGGGGGCGCAGGAGGCTACACCTTC. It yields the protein CAWSPVPGGAGGYTF.

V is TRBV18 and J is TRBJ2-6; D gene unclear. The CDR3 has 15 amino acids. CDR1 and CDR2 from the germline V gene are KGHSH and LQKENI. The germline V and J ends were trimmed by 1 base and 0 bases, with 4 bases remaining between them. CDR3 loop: CASSPRGSGANVLTF. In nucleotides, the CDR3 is TGTGCCAGCTCACCACGGGGCTCTGGGGCCAACGTCCTGACTTTC.

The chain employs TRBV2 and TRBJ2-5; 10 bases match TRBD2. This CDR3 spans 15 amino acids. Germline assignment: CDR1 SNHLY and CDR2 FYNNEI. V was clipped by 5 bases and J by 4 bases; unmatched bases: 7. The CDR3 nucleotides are TGTGCCAGCAGTTGGGGCGCTAGCGGGGGAGAGACCCAGTACTTC. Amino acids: CASSWGASGGETQYF.

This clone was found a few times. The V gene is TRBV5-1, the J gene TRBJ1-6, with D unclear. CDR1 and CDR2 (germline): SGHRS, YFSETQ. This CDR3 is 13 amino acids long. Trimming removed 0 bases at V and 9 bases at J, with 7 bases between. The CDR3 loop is CASSLELSSPLHF. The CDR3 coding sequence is TGCGCCAGCAGCTTGGAATTGAGTTCACCCCTCCACTTT.

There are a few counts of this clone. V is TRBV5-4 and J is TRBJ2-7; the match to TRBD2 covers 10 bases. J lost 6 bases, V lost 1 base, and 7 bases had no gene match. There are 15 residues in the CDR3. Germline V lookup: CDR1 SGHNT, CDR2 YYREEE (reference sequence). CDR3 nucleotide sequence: TGTGCCAGCAGCTTGAGGGGGCTAGCGGGGGCCGAGCAGTACTTC. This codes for CASSLRGLAGAEQYF.

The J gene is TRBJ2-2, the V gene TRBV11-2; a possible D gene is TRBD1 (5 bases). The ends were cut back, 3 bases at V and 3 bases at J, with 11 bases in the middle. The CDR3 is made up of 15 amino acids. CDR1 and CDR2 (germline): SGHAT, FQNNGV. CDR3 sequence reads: CASSLVGADTGELFF. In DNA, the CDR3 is TGTGCCAGCAGCTTGGTAGGGGCGGACACCGGGGAGCTGTTTTTT.